These T cell receptor beta chains were read from a single sample in a study of cytomegalovirus exposure and HLA in healthy donors. Measured with immunoSEQ multiplex PCR; TCRdb has only the in-frame clones, and not every one. The table counts more than 50,000 clones; over 10% lies in the top ten. Material for sequencing was PBMCs. These receptors all stem from a man aged 18 to 29 in good health and CMV-seropositive. Both conserved end residues are part of each CDR3. The order of the fields is D gene, J gene, V gene, CDR3 protein, CDR3 DNA. D genes are given only for firm matches.

>TRBD1|TRBJ2-1|TRBV5-1
CASSRLQTGVGYNEQFF
TGCGCCAGCAGCCGACTCCAAACAGGGGTGGGGTACAATGAGCAGTTCTTC
>TRBD2|TRBJ2-1|TRBV5-1
CASSPSGSSYNEQFF
TGCGCCAGCAGCCCTAGCGGAAGCTCCTACAATGAGCAGTTCTTC
>NA|TRBJ2-1|TRBV7-9
CASSPRLEQFF
TGTGCCAGCAGCCCGCGGCTTGAGCAGTTCTTC
>NA|TRBJ2-5|TRBV27
CASSLLIGETQYF
TGTGCCAGCAGTTTATTAATCGGGGAGACCCAGTACTTC
>NA|TRBJ2-7|TRBV6-5
CASSYSSGSYEQYF
TGTGCCAGCAGTTACTCGAGCGGCTCCTACGAGCAGTACTTC
>TRBD2|TRBJ2-3|TRBV9
CASSFLAGVDTQYF
TGTGCCAGCAGCTTCCTAGCGGGAGTAGATACGCAGTATTTT
>TRBD1|TRBJ2-7|TRBV5-4
CASNGRDRYEQYF
TGTGCCAGCAACGGCCGGGACAGATACGAGCAGTACTTC
>NA|TRBJ2-3|TRBV19
CASSRRVGVLDTQYF
TGTGCCAGTAGTAGGCGGGTTGGGGTTTTAGATACGCAGTATTTT
>TRBD1|TRBJ2-5|TRBV28
CASSPGVGGAGETQYF
TGTGCCAGCAGCCCAGGAGTAGGGGGCGCGGGAGAGACCCAGTACTTC
>TRBD2|TRBJ2-1|TRBV5-1
CASSHTSGQLTSSYNEQFF
TGCGCCAGCAGCCACACTAGCGGGCAGCTCACGAGCTCCTACAATGAGCAGTTCTTC
>NA|TRBJ2-7|TRBV6-1
CASSEALPRSSYEQYF
TGTGCCAGCAGTGAAGCGCTTCCTAGGAGCTCCTACGAGCAGTACTTC
>TRBD1|TRBJ1-2|TRBV19
CASSIDLPVTGGNGYTF
TGTGCCAGTAGTATAGACCTCCCTGTGACAGGGGGTAACGGCTACACCTTC
>TRBD1|TRBJ1-1|TRBV2
CASTGQEKNTEAFF
TGTGCCAGCACCGGACAGGAAAAAAACACTGAAGCTTTCTTT
>NA|TRBJ1-2|TRBV11-2
CASSVGANYGYTF
TGTGCCAGCAGCGTAGGGGCCAACTATGGCTACACCTTC
>TRBD2|TRBJ2-7|TRBV28
CASSLLLAEGRESYEQYF
TGTGCCAGCAGTTTATTACTAGCGGAAGGAAGGGAGTCCTACGAGCAGTACTTC
>NA|TRBJ1-5|TRBV19
CASTGWLQPQHF
TGTGCCAGTACAGGGTGGTTACAGCCCCAGCATTTT
>NA|TRBJ1-1|TRBV14
CASSNAGPTGAFF
TGTGCCAGCAGCAACGCGGGCCCTACGGGAGCTTTCTTT
>TRBD2|TRBJ2-2|TRBV10-3
CAIEPTGTSGSGELFF
TGTGCCATAGAGCCGACCGGGACTAGCGGGTCCGGGGAGCTGTTTTTT
>TRBD1|TRBJ1-4|TRBV5-4
CASSLAQGQGMGKLFF
TGTGCCAGCAGCTTGGCCCAGGGACAGGGGATGGGAAAACTGTTTTTT
>TRBD2|TRBJ2-7|TRBV28
CASTVPPSGSEQYF
TGTGCCAGCACCGTACCCCCTAGCGGGAGCGAGCAGTACTTC
>TRBD1|TRBJ1-2|TRBV11-2
CASSLEARGVYGYTF
TGTGCCAGCAGCTTAGAGGCCAGGGGGGTCTATGGCTACACCTTC
>TRBD1|TRBJ2-1|TRBV29-1
CSVQDRGLHNEQFF
TGCAGCGTTCAGGACAGGGGTTTGCACAATGAGCAGTTCTTC